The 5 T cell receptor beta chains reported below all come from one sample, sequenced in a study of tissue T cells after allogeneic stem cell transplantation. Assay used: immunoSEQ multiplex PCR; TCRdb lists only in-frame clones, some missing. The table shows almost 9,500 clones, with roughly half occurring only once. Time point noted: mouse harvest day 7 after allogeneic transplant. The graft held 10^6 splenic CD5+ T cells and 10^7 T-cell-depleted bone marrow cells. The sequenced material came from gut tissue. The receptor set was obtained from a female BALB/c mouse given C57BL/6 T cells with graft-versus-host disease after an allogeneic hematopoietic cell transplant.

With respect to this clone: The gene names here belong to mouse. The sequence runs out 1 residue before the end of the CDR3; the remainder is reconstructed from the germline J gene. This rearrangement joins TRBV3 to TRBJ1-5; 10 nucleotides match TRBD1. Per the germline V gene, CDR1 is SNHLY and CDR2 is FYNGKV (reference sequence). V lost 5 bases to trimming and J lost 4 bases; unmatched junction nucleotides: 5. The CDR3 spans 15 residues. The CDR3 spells CASSPRDRGNQAPLF. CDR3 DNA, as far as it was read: TGTGCCAGCAGCCCCCGGGACAGGGGAAACCAGGCTCCGCTT.

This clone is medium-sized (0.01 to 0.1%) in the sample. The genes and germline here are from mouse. The covered CDR3 bases are TGCACCTGCAGTGCGGCCGGGACAGGGGACGAAAGATTATTT. Residues: CTCSAAGTGDERLF. The complete CDR3 reads CTCSAAGTGDERLFF. This chain links TRBV1 with TRBJ1-4; the match to TRBD1 covers 10 bases. The read finishes 1 residue shy of the CDR3 end, and the germline J gene is used to complete it. This CDR3 contains 15 residues. The germline gives CDR1 NSQYPW, CDR2 LRSPGD (reference sequence). V shed 3 bases, J shed 6 bases, and the junction held 4 bases outside the gene matches.

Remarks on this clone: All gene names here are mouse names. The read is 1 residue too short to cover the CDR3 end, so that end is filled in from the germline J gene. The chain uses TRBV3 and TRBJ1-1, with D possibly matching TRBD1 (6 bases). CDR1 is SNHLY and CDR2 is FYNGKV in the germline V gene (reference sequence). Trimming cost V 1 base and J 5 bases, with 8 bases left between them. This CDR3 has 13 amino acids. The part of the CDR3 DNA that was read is TGTGCCAGCAGCTTAGGAGGGACAACAGAAGTCTTC. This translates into CASSLGGTTEVF. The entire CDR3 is CASSLGGTTEVFF.

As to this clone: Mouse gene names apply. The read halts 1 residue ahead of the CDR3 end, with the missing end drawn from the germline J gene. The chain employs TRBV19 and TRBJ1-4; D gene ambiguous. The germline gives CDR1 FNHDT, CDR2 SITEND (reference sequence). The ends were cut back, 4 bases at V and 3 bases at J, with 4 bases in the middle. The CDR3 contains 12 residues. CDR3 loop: CASSGTNERLFF. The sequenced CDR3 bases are TGTGCCAGCAGTGGGACCAACGAAAGATTATTT. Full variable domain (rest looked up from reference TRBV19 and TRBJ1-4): GGIITQTPKFLIGQEGQKLTLKCQQNFNHDTMYWYRQDSGKGLRLIYYSITENDLQKGDLSEGYDASREKKSSFSLTVTSAQKNEMAVFLCASSGTNERLFFGHGTKLSVL.

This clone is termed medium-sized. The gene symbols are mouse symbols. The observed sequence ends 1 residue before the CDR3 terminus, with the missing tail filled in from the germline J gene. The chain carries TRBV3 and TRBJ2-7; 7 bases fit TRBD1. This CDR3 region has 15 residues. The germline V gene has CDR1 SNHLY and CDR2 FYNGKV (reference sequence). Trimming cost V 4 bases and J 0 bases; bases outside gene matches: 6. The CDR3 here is CASSYPGQNSYEQYF. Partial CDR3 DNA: TGTGCCAGCAGCTATCCGGGACAGAACTCCTATGAACAGTAC.